Below are 7 T cell receptor beta chains sequenced from a single sample in a study of beta chain features in type 1 diabetes. Broader study findings: Patients with Type 1 diabetes showed moderately but significantly shorter TCRB CDR3s in all four CD4+ subsets.

The sequenced template was cDNA made from the entire isolated RNA. Generated by immunoSEQ multiplex PCR, the TCRdb table keeps only in-frame clones and is missing some. The sample yields hundreds of thousands of clones, around 15% seen once. These receptors have no identified antigens. The sequencing input was naive CD4+ T cells from blood. These receptors all stem from a man between 18 and 35 years old with type 1 diabetes.

This sequence joins TRBV7-9 and TRBJ1-2; D is unclear. Trimming cost V 5 bases and J 5 bases, with 12 bases left between them. CDR3 length equals 13 residues. Germline V gene lookup returns CDR1 SEHNR and CDR2 FQNEAQ (reference sequence). The CDR3 sequence is CASSLDHFYGYTF. The CDR3 DNA follows: TGTGCCAGCAGCCTCGACCACTTTTATGGCTACACCTTC. The full variable domain, rest sourced from reference TRBV7-9 and TRBJ1-2, is DTGVSQNPRHKITKRGQNVTFRCDPISEHNRLYWYRQTLGQGPEFLTYFQNEAQLEKSRLLSDRFSAERPKGSFSTLEIQRTEQGDSAMYLCASSLDHFYGYTFGSGTRLTVV.

The chain uses TRBV7-8 and TRBJ1-6; unclear D gene. The V end lost 1 base, the J end lost 8 bases, and 6 bases lay between the germline ends. The germline CDR1 and CDR2 sequences are SGHVS and FQNEAQ. The CDR3 runs to 13 residues. The CDR3 is CASSLDKDSPLHF. As DNA, the CDR3 is TGTGCCAGCAGCTTAGACAAGGATTCACCCCTCCACTTT.

In its sample, this clone was seen a few times. The CDR3 sequence is CSVEGAGQETQYF. CDR3 sequence (DNA): TGCAGCGTTGAAGGGGCCGGCCAAGAGACCCAGTACTTC. The rearrangement uses TRBV29-1 and TRBJ2-5; D uncertain. V gave up 1 base and J gave up 1 base, with 7 bases separating them. Germline V lookup: CDR1 SQVTM, CDR2 ANQGSEA. CDR3 length: 13 residues.

This clone was counted between two and nine times. The genes are TRBV9 and TRBJ2-1; perhaps TRBD1 as D (6 bases). CDR1 is SGDLS and CDR2 is YYNGEE in the germline V gene. V gave up 7 bases and J gave up 2 bases, with 19 bases separating them. The CDR3 consists of 16 residues. The CDR3 bases are TGTGCCAGCGGAGAGACAGGACGACTTACCTACAATGAGCAGTTCTTC. This gives the protein CASGETGRLTYNEQFF.

There are a few counts of this clone. The chain combines TRBV2 with TRBJ1-1, with D hard to call. This CDR3 has 15 amino acids. V lost 8 bases, J lost 3 bases, and 19 bases lay in between. Looked up from germline, CDR1 is SNHLY and CDR2 is FYNNEI. CDR3 in amino acids: CASSLAVIGDTEAFF. The CDR3 bases are TGTGCCAGCTCTCTAGCGGTGATCGGGGACACTGAAGCTTTCTTT.

This chain links TRBV13 with TRBJ2-1, with D unresolved. The germline V and J ends were trimmed by 5 bases and 4 bases, with 9 bases remaining between them. The length of the CDR3 is 13 residues. Germline lookup yields CDR1 PRHDT and CDR2 FYEKMQ (reference sequence). CDR3 DNA sequence: TGTGCCAGCAGCCCAACCCAGTACAATGAGCAGTTCTTC. Its translation: CASSPTQYNEQFF.

This clone was seen a handful of times. The chain links TRBV6-5 to TRBJ2-2; D remains unclear. The CDR3 is made up of 15 amino acids. From germline, CDR1 is MNHEY and CDR2 SVGAGI. Trimming removed 7 bases at V and 4 bases at J, with 16 bases between. CDR3 sequence: CASTQPRSITGELFF. The CDR3 DNA follows: TGTGCCAGCACCCAGCCACGGTCCATCACCGGGGAGCTGTTTTTT.